The 21 T cell receptor beta chains below all came from one sample that was sequenced in a study of T cells and copy number aberrations in small-cell lung cancer. Profiled with immunoSEQ multiplex PCR; TCRdb holds only in-frame clones, not every one. The sample carries thousands of clones, 65% to 90% recorded once. Material: normal tissue next to the tumor. The receptors stem from a woman in her forties or fifties with small cell lung cancer.

On this clone itself: One junction end does not reproduce the germline sequence, and a read error may be involved. The chain has TRBV28 and TRBJ2-5, with 10 nucleotides matching TRBD2. Germline V gene data show CDR1 as MDHEN and CDR2 as SYDVKM. The CDR3 consists of 16 residues. CDR3 nucleotide sequence: TGTGTCAGCACCCACGGACTAGCGGAGACAAAAGAGACCCAGTACTTC. As protein: CVSTHGLAETKETQYF.

CDR3 DNA sequence: TGTGCCAGCAACAGGGTGAGCACAGATACGCAGTATTTT. It translates to CASNRVSTDTQYF. The chain joins TRBV28 to TRBJ2-3, with D possibly being TRBD1 (6 bases). From germline, CDR1 is MDHEN and CDR2 SYDVKM. Trimming left V 7 bases short and J 0 bases short, with 8 bases between. This CDR3 is 13 amino acids long.

CDR3 amino acids: CASSLKIVGEQFF. Here the CDR3 DNA reads TGTGCCAGCAGCTTAAAGATTGTAGGTGAGCAGTTCTTC. V is TRBV11-1 and J is TRBJ2-1; D unclear. CDR3 length: 13 amino acids. Trimming shortened V by 2 bases and J by 9 bases, and 11 bases separated the two germline ends. Looked up from germline, CDR1 is SGHAT and CDR2 is FQDESV (reference sequence).

The chain employs TRBV7-9 and TRBJ1-1; D call uncertain. Looked up from germline, CDR1 is SEHNR and CDR2 is FQNEAQ (reference sequence). The CDR3 covers 11 residues. The V gene lost 1 base and the J gene lost 7 bases, with 4 bases spanning the gap. CDR3 sequence reads: CASSLELEAFF. The CDR3 coding sequence is TGTGCCAGCAGCTTAGAACTTGAAGCTTTCTTT.

This chain links TRBV30 with TRBJ1-1; D remains ambiguous. Germline V lookup: CDR1 GTSNPN, CDR2 SVGIG (reference sequence). This CDR3 comprises 10 residues. Trimming took off 8 bases at V and 7 bases at J, with 11 bases between the two ends. The CDR3 DNA sequence: TGTGCCGTGGGAGTGGTTGAAGCTTTCTTT. This codes for CAVGVVEAFF.

The CDR3 here is CASSSIGGRVHEQYF. CDR3 nucleotide sequence: TGTGCCAGCAGCTCCATCGGCGGCAGGGTCCACGAGCAGTACTTC. The V call is TRBV11-2, the J call TRBJ2-7, with D tentatively TRBD1 (5 bases). This CDR3 has 15 amino acids. Germline V gene sequence: CDR1 SGHAT, CDR2 FQNNGV. V dropped 4 bases and J dropped 5 bases, with 18 bases sitting between them.

The chain couples TRBV29-1 to TRBJ1-2, with D perhaps matching TRBD1 (5 bases). Germline CDR1 is SQVTM and CDR2 is ANQGSEA. Deletions cut 4 bases from V and 2 bases from J, with 20 bases between. This CDR3 region has 16 residues. The CDR3 reads CSVGGLIASENYGYTF. The CDR3 nucleotides read TGCAGCGTTGGGGGACTGATCGCTTCGGAAAACTATGGCTACACCTTC. Variable domain in full (rest from reference TRBV29-1 and TRBJ1-2): SAVISQKPSRDICQRGTSLTIQCQVDSQVTMMFWYRQQPGQSLTLIATANQGSEATYESGFVIDKFPISRPNLTFSTLTVSNMSPEDSSIYLCSVGGLIASENYGYTFGSGTRLTVV.

CDR3: CATSRPAGLRGEAFF. CDR3 bases: TGTGCCACCAGCAGACCAGCAGGCCTGAGGGGAGAAGCTTTCTTT. The V and J genes are TRBV15 and TRBJ1-1; TRBD1 is a possible D gene (5 bases). CDR3 length: 15 amino acids. Trimming cost V 2 bases and J 8 bases, with 18 bases left between them. The germline V gene has CDR1 LNHNV and CDR2 YYDKDF (reference sequence).

The chain recombines TRBV6-4 with TRBJ2-3; D is tentatively TRBD1 or TRBD2 (5 bases each). Trimming stripped 4 bases from V and 0 bases from J, with 8 bases between. The germline V gene has CDR1 MRHNA and CDR2 SNTAGT. This CDR3 comprises 14 residues. Here the CDR3 DNA reads TGTGCCAGCAGTGTTGAGGGGAGCACAGATACGCAGTATTTT. It is translated as CASSVEGSTDTQYF.

CDR3 nucleotides: TGTGCCAGCAGTTACTCGAGGGCGGAGACCCAGTACTTC. Translating it yields CASSYSRAETQYF. The chain links TRBV6-6 to TRBJ2-5, with a possible D match to TRBD2 (5 bases). The V end lost 0 bases, the J end lost 5 bases, and 7 bases lay between the germline ends. The germline V gene encodes CDR1 MNHNY and CDR2 SVGAGI (reference sequence). This CDR3 comprises 13 residues.

The chain has TRBV28 and TRBJ2-3, with 9 nucleotides matching TRBD2. This CDR3 is built from 12 residues. Germline loops: CDR1 MDHEN, CDR2 SYDVKM. Here the CDR3 reads CAAGGITDTQYF. In DNA, the CDR3 is TGTGCGGCGGGAGGGATTACAGATACGCAGTATTTT. Combining the CDR3 with reference TRBV28 and TRBJ2-3 gives the whole variable domain DVKVTQSSRYLVKRTGEKVFLECVQDMDHENMFWYRQDPGLGLRLIYFSYDVKMKEKGDIPEGYSVSREKKERFSLILESASTNQTSMYLCAAGGITDTQYFGPGTRLTVL.

The chain links TRBV15 to TRBJ2-7; a weak D match, TRBD2 (5 bases). Per germline, CDR1 LNHNV and CDR2 YYDKDF (reference sequence). Trimming shortened V by 4 bases and J by 4 bases, and 14 bases separated the two germline ends. The CDR3 has 14 residues. The CDR3 nucleotides read TGTGCCACCAGCACGGGATTGGAAGAGTACGAGCAGTACTTC. Translated: CATSTGLEEYEQYF.

The chain is built from TRBV30 and TRBJ2-3; TRBD1 or TRBD2 may be the D gene (5 bases each). Germline CDR1 and CDR2: GTSNPN and SVGIG (reference sequence). With 8 bases removed from V and 8 bases from J, the gap between germline ends came to 17 bases. The CDR3 sequence is 12 residues long. For the CDR3, the DNA is TGTGCCAGCTTCAGGGACCATGGTACGCAGTATTTT. Translation: CASFRDHGTQYF.

This clone was seen a few times. This chain connects TRBV4-1 to TRBJ1-1; 9 nucleotides line up with TRBD1. The CDR3 is 14 residues long. Germline V lookup: CDR1 MGHRA, CDR2 YSYEKL. J lost 1 base, V lost 6 bases, and 3 bases had no gene match. The CDR3 here is CASSKDRGNTEAFF. Written as DNA, the CDR3 is TGCGCCAGCAGTAAGGACAGGGGGAACACTGAAGCTTTCTTT.

In nucleotides, the CDR3 is TGCGCCAGCAGCATGAGGTTTTCCGAGCAGTACTTC. Translation: CASSMRFSEQYF. The chain has TRBV5-1 and TRBJ2-7; no clear D. This CDR3 contains 12 residues. The V gene's germline CDR1 is SGHRS and CDR2 YFSETQ. V lost 4 bases and J 6 bases, leaving 11 bases between the germline ends.

The chain carries TRBV7-6 and TRBJ1-1; D remains unclear. The germline V gene encodes CDR1 SGHVS and CDR2 FNYEAQ. Trimming removed 2 bases at V and 1 base at J, with 14 bases between. The CDR3 sequence is 16 residues long. The CDR3, as DNA: TGTGCCAGCAGCTTAACGGCCCAGACGGGGAACACTGAAGCTTTCTTT. Encoded protein: CASSLTAQTGNTEAFF.

The chain joins TRBV5-4 to TRBJ1-4; D ambiguous. The CDR3 totals 15 residues. Germline V gene sequence: CDR1 SGHNT, CDR2 YYREEE (reference sequence). V was clipped by 4 bases and J by 0 bases, with 10 bases between them. The CDR3 DNA reads TGTGCCAGCAGCCCCTCCGGGACAACTAATGAAAAACTGTTTTTT. Protein: CASSPSGTTNEKLFF. The full variable domain, its missing parts supplied by reference TRBV5-4 and TRBJ1-4, is ETGVTQSPTHLIKTRGQQVTLRCSSQSGHNTVSWYQQALGQGPQFIFQYYREEENGRGNFPPRFSGLQFPNYSSELNVNALELDDSALYLCASSPSGTTNEKLFFGSGTQLSVL.

The sample holds one count of this clone. This chain uses TRBV2 with TRBJ2-2, with 7 bases lining up with TRBD1. Germline-derived CDR1 and CDR2 are SNHLY and FYNNEI. The V and J ends lost 7 bases and 0 bases, in that order; junction bases with no gene match: 5. This CDR3 has 15 amino acids. The CDR3 nucleotides read TGTGCCAGCAATCCGGGACAGACGAACACCGGGGAGCTGTTTTTT. Protein: CASNPGQTNTGELFF. Using reference TRBV2 and TRBJ2-2 for the parts outside the CDR3, the full variable domain is EPEVTQTPSHQVTQMGQEVILRCVPISNHLYFYWYRQILGQKVEFLVSFYNNEISEKSEIFDDQFSVERPDGSNFTLKIRSTKLEDSAMYFCASNPGQTNTGELFFGEGSRLTVL.

V usage is TRBV29-1 and J usage is TRBJ1-5, with D possibly being TRBD1 (6 bases). This CDR3 region has 15 residues. Trimming removed 7 bases at V and 6 bases at J, with 22 bases between. Germline CDR1 and CDR2: SQVTM and ANQGSEA. Written as DNA, the CDR3 is TGCAGCGCCACATTCGGGGGCGGCAGAGGTCAGCCCCAGCATTTT. The encoded protein is CSATFGGGRGQPQHF. The full variable domain, its missing parts supplied by reference TRBV29-1 and TRBJ1-5, is SAVISQKPSRDICQRGTSLTIQCQVDSQVTMMFWYRQQPGQSLTLIATANQGSEATYESGFVIDKFPISRPNLTFSTLTVSNMSPEDSSIYLCSATFGGGRGQPQHFGDGTRLSIL.

The chain recombines TRBV19 with TRBJ1-1; D is undetermined. This CDR3 spans 14 amino acids. V lost 1 base and J 0 bases, leaving 6 bases between the germline ends. Germline V gene sequence: CDR1 LNHDA, CDR2 SQIVND (reference sequence). Here the CDR3 DNA reads TGTGCCAGTAGTATAGTCGGAATGAACACTGAAGCTTTCTTT. Translation gives CASSIVGMNTEAFF.

The V and J genes are TRBV29-1 and TRBJ2-2, with 9 bases aligning to TRBD2. V shed 7 bases, J shed 6 bases, and the junction held 6 bases outside the gene matches. The CDR3 is 13 amino acids. CDR1 is SQVTM and CDR2 is ANQGSEA in the germline V gene. CDR3 in amino acids: CSALRTSAGELFF. The CDR3 bases are TGCAGCGCCCTACGGACTAGCGCCGGGGAGCTGTTTTTT.